A single TCR beta chain is shown here with its context. Whenever a sample was processed, at least 6 million PBMCs were isolated. Germline values: CDR1 SEHNR, CDR2 FQNEAQ (reference sequence). Trimming pared 1 base from V and 0 bases from J, leaving 16 bases between. The CDR3 spans 18 residues. The second PCR ran roughly 6 to 12 cycles with a sample-barcoded 5' primer and J-beta primers. MiXCR, run by TCRdb on the 5' RACE reads, gives a single entry per CDR3 protein. This table has around 970,000 distinct CDR3 sequences, roughly 50% appearing once. The data stem from a study of blood T cells in healthy people across ages.

Material for sequencing was blood. This clonotype was sampled from a woman aged 55-69 years in good health. J is TRBJ2-1 and V is TRBV7-9, with a weak D call TRBD2 (5 bases). CDR3 region: CASSLGGWTSNSYNEQFF. The CDR3, as DNA: TGTGCCAGCAGCTTAGGTGGTTGGACTTCTAACTCCTACAATGAGCAGTTCTTC.